The sequence of this T cell receptor (beta chain) was determined in a study of shared clonotypes between healthy human individuals. The table came from immunoSEQ multiplex PCR; TCRdb's copy has only in-frame clones and leaves some out. The sample includes a few million clones, about 94% of them seen just once. The specimen sequenced was naive CD4+ T cells sorted from blood. Sample subset: CD45RA+ positively selected. This TCR came from a man aged 18 to 29 in good health.

The CDR3 DNA follows: TGCGCCAGCAGCTTGGCCGTCGGCTCAAATTCACCCCTCCACTTT. It specifies CASSLAVGSNSPLHF. The chain couples TRBV5-1 to TRBJ1-6; D is uncertain. V shed 0 bases and J shed 7 bases, with 11 bases lying between them. This CDR3 comprises 15 residues. Germline V gives CDR1 SGHRS, CDR2 YFSETQ.